This T cell receptor (beta chain) emerged from a study of CD8+ T cells in alopecia areata. Regarding the study as a whole: Sequenced scalp T cells also include alphabeta T cells resident in normal skin.

CDR3 length: 16 amino acids. V was trimmed by 5 bases and J by 7 bases, leaving 18 bases between them. The germline V gene encodes CDR1 MNHEY and CDR2 SMNVEV (reference sequence). Investigators isolated RNA and reverse transcribed it into cDNA to act as the sequencing template. TCRdb's table, derived via immunoSEQ multiplex PCR, lists solely in-frame clones and lacks some. This repertoire shows hundreds of thousands of clones, roughly two thirds found once; its top ten account for 1% to 1.5%. As concerns this clone: What it binds is unknown.

This clonotype originated in a human donor with alopecia areata. Sequencing was performed on CD4+ T cells sorted from blood, taken at week 0. The chain carries TRBV27 and TRBJ1-6; possibly TRBD1 for D (5 bases). CDR3 sequence (DNA): TGTGCCAGCAGTCTCCTCCCGGGGGGGGGAAATTCACCCCTCCACTTT. It specifies CASSLLPGGGNSPLHF.